This TCR beta chain was captured in a study of graft-versus-host responses after intestinal transplantation. Overall study: Those transplanted obtained multivisceral, liver-intestinal, or isolated intestinal grafts. Study conclusions and caveats: Recipient marrow harbored GvH clones, some of which surfaced first in ileum or blood.

Responders labeled with CFSE (roughly 200,000) were plated with roughly 200,000 irradiated, violet-dye-labeled stimulators. Upon completion of the reaction, proliferating CFSE-low responders, both CD3+CD4+ and CD3+CD8+, were sorted. The CDR3 runs to 15 residues. The junction had 11 bases not matched to a gene; V was cut back by 5 bases and J by 6 bases. CDR1 is MNHNS, CDR2 SASEGT, per germline. TCRdb keeps only in-frame clones here, not all; method: immunoSEQ multiplex PCR. This table has some 19,000 clones, about a third appearing once. The sequence came from a human patient who was an organ donor for intestinal transplantation. Sequenced material: alloreactive CD4+ T cells from a mixed lymphocyte reaction culture, taken before transplantation. Subset given: CFSE-low proliferating T cells sorted from approximately six-day pre-transplant mixed lymphocyte reaction (GvH or HvG direction). The chain employs TRBV6-1 and TRBJ2-7; 9 positions agree with TRBD2. The CDR3 sequence: CASSRHEFSGSEQYF. The DNA for the CDR3 is TGTGCCAGCAGTCGTCACGAGTTTAGCGGGAGCGAGCAGTACTTC.